These 22 T cell receptor beta chains came from one sample sequenced in a study of T-cell reconstitution after alpha-beta-depleted transplantation in children (dated by TCRdb to 2016 to 2017). The library came from PCR. Sequencing was performed on an Illumina HiSeq 2500. Molecular barcoding was employed in the preparation of TCR libraries, with unique molecular identifiers being used to normalize TCRbeta repertoire quantification. The public sequencing data were trimmed at Q25 with fastp and processed into clonotypes with MiXCR by TCRdb, which kept only in-frame beta chains. Rows are unified per CDR3 protein, each entry keeping the most common DNA and genes. This sample comprises approximately 400,000 distinct CDR3 sequences, 11% of them detected only once. The top ten hold 4.5% to 6.5% of the sample. The starting material was PBMCs from the stem cell graft donor, obtained from the stem cell graft. These TCRs come from a human donor who donated a stem cell graft to a child with acute myeloid leukemia.

The CDR3 region is CAWSGGQTDEQFF. The CDR3 coding sequence is TGTGCCTGGAGTGGGGGGCAGACGGATGAGCAGTTCTTC. The chain uses TRBV30 and TRBJ2-1; TRBD1 might be the D (6 bases). CDR1 and CDR2 (germline): GTSNPN, SVGIG (reference sequence). Trimming removed 1 base from V and 8 bases from J, with 12 bases in between. The CDR3 sequence is 13 residues long.

The chain uses TRBV4-1 and TRBJ1-4; D is undetermined. Germline V gene lookup returns CDR1 MGHRA and CDR2 YSYEKL. Trimming pared 0 bases from V and 7 bases from J, leaving 12 bases between. The CDR3 has 15 residues. The CDR3 DNA reads TGCGCCAGCAGCCAAGAAGGCCACGTGAGTGAAAAACTGTTTTTT. Amino acids: CASSQEGHVSEKLFF.

This clonotype was recorded a few times. The rearrangement links TRBV5-1 to TRBJ1-2; D remains unclear. The CDR3 loop spans 12 amino acids. With 4 bases removed from V and 6 bases from J, the gap between germline ends came to 10 bases. Germline loops: CDR1 SGHRS, CDR2 YFSETQ. CDR3 region: CASSAPGHGYTF. The CDR3 DNA follows: TGCGCCAGCAGCGCCCCCGGGCATGGCTACACCTTC.

There are a few counts of this clonotype. The rearrangement joins TRBV29-1 to TRBJ2-3; 12 bases agree with TRBD2. Germline trimming cut 7 bases from V and 8 bases from J; bases unmatched to any gene: 13. The CDR3 consists of 15 residues. CDR1 SQVTM and CDR2 ANQGSEA come from the germline V gene. The DNA for the CDR3 is TGCAGCGCCGACACGACTAGCGGGGGAGCGGGTACGCAGTATTTT. Translating gives CSADTTSGGAGTQYF.

The sample holds a few counts of this clonotype. This sequence joins TRBV29-1 and TRBJ2-2; 10 bases align to TRBD1. V dropped 3 bases and J dropped 5; count of bases not matched to a gene: 6. Germline loops: CDR1 SQVTM, CDR2 ANQGSEA. CDR3 length equals 15 residues. CDR3 DNA: TGCAGCGTTGACCCCGGACAGGGGGATACCGGGGAGCTGTTTTTT. Its protein is CSVDPGQGDTGELFF.

The chain links TRBV19 to TRBJ2-2; 8 nucleotides agree with TRBD2. This CDR3 is 15 amino acids long. CDR1 and CDR2 from the germline V gene are LNHDA and SQIVND (reference sequence). Unmatched junction bases numbered 6, after V lost 7 bases and J lost 2 bases. The CDR3 DNA follows: TGTGCCAGTACCCCTAGCGGGCCTAACACCGGGGAGCTGTTTTTT. Translated, it gives CASTPSGPNTGELFF.

A few counts support this clonotype. The rearrangement joins TRBV10-3 to TRBJ2-3; weak D call: TRBD2 (6 bases). Germline CDR1 is ENHRY and CDR2 is SYGVKD. Deletions cut 5 bases from V and 6 bases from J, with 12 bases between. CDR3 length equals 13 residues. The CDR3 loop is CAISRGGRDTQYF. The CDR3 nucleotides are TGTGCCATCAGTAGGGGTGGGAGGGATACGCAGTATTTT.

Ten or more counts support this clonotype. The rearrangement uses TRBV5-1 and TRBJ2-1; D uncertain. The germline CDR1 and CDR2 sequences are SGHRS and YFSETQ. V lost 0 bases and J lost 5, with 9 bases in between. The CDR3 runs to 14 residues. The CDR3 region has the DNA TGCGCCAGCAGCTTGGGAGGCCCAGACAATGAGCAGTTCTTC. Amino acid sequence: CASSLGGPDNEQFF.

This chain connects TRBV15 to TRBJ2-7; possibly TRBD2 for D (5 bases). The CDR3 runs 16 residues. Germline V gives CDR1 LNHNV, CDR2 YYDKDF (reference sequence). The germline V and J ends were trimmed by 5 bases and 2 bases, with 19 bases remaining between them. CDR3 protein: CATSRWTEEPTYEQYF. DNA of the CDR3: TGTGCCACCAGCCGCTGGACGGAGGAACCGACCTACGAGCAGTACTTC.

This clonotype occurred many times. The chain has TRBV20-1 and TRBJ2-2; D gene uncertain. The V end was cut by 1 base, the J end by 10 bases, with 10 bases between. From germline, CDR1 is DFQATT and CDR2 SNEGSKA (reference sequence). The CDR3 consists of 12 residues. The CDR3 nucleotides are TGCAGTGCTAGAGTACGGATGGAGGAGCTGTTTTTT. It encodes CSARVRMEELFF.

This clonotype was counted only a few times. The chain uses TRBV12-3 or TRBV12-4 and TRBJ2-3, with 14 bases lining up with TRBD2. The junction had 5 bases not matched to a gene; V was cut back by 6 bases and J by 3 bases. This CDR3 is 16 amino acids long. The CDR3 region is CASSSGLAGETDTQYF. CDR3 coding DNA: TGTGCCAGCAGCTCGGGACTAGCGGGGGAGACAGATACGCAGTATTTT.

The chain links TRBV30 to TRBJ1-6, with a possible D match to TRBD1 (5 bases). CDR1 is GTSNPN, CDR2 SVGIG, per germline (reference sequence). The CDR3 covers 17 residues. V dropped 0 bases and J dropped 0 bases, with 12 bases sitting between them. The CDR3 protein is CAWSVRGGNSYNSPLHF. CDR3 nucleotide sequence: TGTGCCTGGAGTGTACGGGGGGGAAACTCCTATAATTCACCCCTCCACTTT.

This clonotype came up a few times. The chain has TRBV20-1 and TRBJ2-3, with 8 bases that match TRBD2. The V and J ends lost 6 bases and 2 bases, in that order; junction bases with no gene match: 4. This CDR3 contains 13 residues. The germline V gene encodes CDR1 DFQATT and CDR2 SNEGSKA (reference sequence). The CDR3: CSAGSGDTDTQYF. The CDR3 DNA is TGCAGTGCCGGTAGCGGGGACACAGATACGCAGTATTTT.

This chain uses TRBV7-2 with TRBJ2-7, with 8 bases fitting TRBD1. Germline V gene sequence: CDR1 SGHTA, CDR2 FQGNSA. The V gene end was trimmed by 4 bases and the J gene end by 1 base; junction bases not matched to a gene: 3. The CDR3 runs 14 residues. Here the CDR3 reads CASSWTGTSYEQYF. The CDR3 nucleotides are TGTGCCAGCAGCTGGACAGGGACATCCTACGAGCAGTACTTC.

The chain couples TRBV12-3 or TRBV12-4 to TRBJ1-6, with 9 nucleotides matching TRBD1. Unmatched junction bases numbered 8, after V lost 1 base and J lost 10 bases. This CDR3 comprises 16 residues. The DNA of the CDR3 is TGTGCCAGCAGTTTAGATCTCGGGACAGGGAGGTCACCCCTCCACTTT. Translation: CASSLDLGTGRSPLHF.

This clonotype was recorded at least ten times. The V call is TRBV29-1, the J call TRBJ1-2, with a possible D match to TRBD1 (5 bases). The V gene's germline CDR1 is SQVTM and CDR2 ANQGSEA. This CDR3 spans 13 amino acids. Trimming stripped 3 bases from V and 7 bases from J, with 15 bases between. DNA for the CDR3: TGCAGCGTTGAGGGCAGGGCTGGATCTGGCTACACCTTC. Translated, it gives CSVEGRAGSGYTF. Based on the CDR3 plus reference TRBV29-1 and TRBJ1-2, the full variable domain is SAVISQKPSRDICQRGTSLTIQCQVDSQVTMMFWYRQQPGQSLTLIATANQGSEATYESGFVIDKFPISRPNLTFSTLTVSNMSPEDSSIYLCSVEGRAGSGYTFGSGTRLTVV.

The chain combines TRBV28 with TRBJ2-3; D gene uncertain. Per germline, CDR1 MDHEN and CDR2 SYDVKM. This CDR3 is 16 amino acids long. The V gene lost 5 bases and the J gene lost 0 bases, with 15 bases spanning the gap. The CDR3, as DNA: TGTGCCAGCAGTCCCCCTTTACACCGAAGCACAGATACGCAGTATTTT. Residues: CASSPPLHRSTDTQYF.

This clonotype has a handful of counts. The rearrangement links TRBV4-2 to TRBJ2-5, with 9 bases matching TRBD1. CDR3 size: 16 residues. Germline trimming cut 1 base from V and 0 bases from J; bases unmatched to any gene: 3. Germline CDR1 reads LGHNA; CDR2 reads YNFKEQ. The CDR3 DNA is TGTGCCAGCAGCCAAGTAGACAGGGGGAACCAAGAGACCCAGTACTTC. As protein: CASSQVDRGNQETQYF.

The gene calls are TRBV20-1 and TRBJ2-7; D ambiguous. This CDR3 contains 16 residues. The germline CDR1 and CDR2 sequences are DFQATT and SNEGSKA (reference sequence). V was cut by 1 base and J by 3 bases, with 19 bases left in between. The CDR3 DNA sequence: TGCAGTGCTAGAGCTTACGGTCCCGGGTCCAACTACGAGCAGTACTTC. This translates into CSARAYGPGSNYEQYF.

In its sample, this clonotype was seen a few times. The chain joins TRBV7-8 to TRBJ2-3; TRBD2 matches at 8 bases. Germline V gene sequence: CDR1 SGHVS, CDR2 FQNEAQ. Trimming cost V 4 bases and J 1 base; bases outside gene matches: 7. CDR3 length: 16 residues. DNA of the CDR3: TGTGCCAGCAGCTCTAACCGCGGGGGGCGCACAGATACGCAGTATTTT. This translates into CASSSNRGGRTDTQYF.

This clonotype was recorded a few times. V gene TRBV20-1 combines with J gene TRBJ1-5; 8 bases match TRBD1. V shed 3 bases and J 5 bases; nucleotides not matched to a gene: 6. The CDR3 covers 14 residues. CDR1 and CDR2 (germline): DFQATT, SNEGSKA (reference sequence). The chain's CDR3 is CSARQGAGDQPQHF. In DNA form, the CDR3 reads TGCAGTGCTAGGCAGGGGGCCGGCGATCAGCCCCAGCATTTT.

The chain carries TRBV10-3 and TRBJ2-7; D may be TRBD1 or TRBD2 (6 bases each). CDR1 ENHRY and CDR2 SYGVKD come from the germline V gene. The CDR3 extends over 17 amino acids. The germline V and J ends were trimmed by 7 bases and 1 base, with 23 bases remaining between them. The CDR3, as DNA: TGTGCCATCATGACAGGAGGGTTGACTAATCGGTCCTACGAGCAGTACTTC. Protein product: CAIMTGGLTNRSYEQYF.